This record looks at one T cell receptor beta chain sequence and its context. This clone has a handful of counts. Its antigen is still unknown. Per-base qualities were not stored, and no clone one base away is much larger. This sample is part of a study of cytomegalovirus exposure and HLA in healthy donors (dated by TCRdb to between 2016 and 2019). Background for the entire study: An earlier analysis of 587 of the donors reported over 250 Gb of sequence data and roughly 120 million unique TCR beta sequences obtained from around 180 million T cells. A separate validation cohort of roughly 130 different subjects was used in addition to the approximately 700-subject first cohort. A later genetic analysis used genome-wide SNP genotypes for about 65% of the roughly 670 donors, treating that subset as a discovery cohort. Class I and class II HLA loci were covered by the typing at four-digit resolution. The aim of the study was to test whether cataloging public T cell receptors could identify signatures of past pathogen exposure. An earlier analysis of more than 450 of the donors used high-throughput TCR beta sequencing to judge whether each TCR beta V gene segment behaved as functional or pseudogenic. Of the approximately 400 genotyped donors, roughly 80% fell in the genetic ancestry cluster associated with self-reported Caucasian donors. To predict cytomegalovirus infection status, the study brought together high-throughput TCR immunosequencing, statistical association of individual TCRs with disease status, and machine learning. The number of donors typed differed by locus, with 629-630 for A, B, C, DRB1 and DQB1, roughly 520 for DQA1, 606 for DPA1, and under 490 for DPB1. The T cell repertoires of under 700 subjects were profiled by immunosequencing and related to cytomegalovirus serostatus. A later analysis re-examined previously published TCR beta repertoires from around 670 donors and added high-resolution HLA genotyping to investigate patterns of TCR occurrence. Among 300 to 500 genotyped donors of the cohort, an average of approximately 240,000 unique TCR beta nucleotide sequences was sequenced per donor, of which about 19% were non-productive. Donor age, sex, ethnicity and CMV serostatus were compiled together with the repertoire data. An early release covering approximately 600 HLA-typed donors comprised about 300 gigabases of sequencing data and approximately 80 million unique TCR sequences. A handful of DR-DQ haplotypes were handled as single units for association and clustering because linkage in the cohort was strong. Rather than drawing on any new phenotypic data, the later analysis identified candidate immune exposures from TCR beta sequences and the way those sequences occurred across donors. Every repertoire in the discovery cohort had been generated on one and the same sequencing platform. The investigation overall reported the following: In a later genetic analysis, fewer N-insertions in productive TCRs were reported among donors in an Asian-associated ancestry cluster than the roughly 670-donor mean. This cohort had only TCR beta chains sequenced, and the lack of alpha or paired-chain data limited which features could be detected. CMV serostatus was the only immune exposure information available for the cohort. In the study, 150 to 200 TCR beta chains were listed as associated with cytomegalovirus. Because HLA typing was missing for some donors at each locus, association tests included only the typed subset. Over 15 rarely observed V segments, including chromosome 9 orphons, were excluded from the earlier analysis of approximately 600 of the donors because counts were too low. V-gene and J-gene trimming of TCR beta chains was associated with a missense DCLRE1C variant in a later genetic analysis, and the association was replicated in an independent cohort. When HLA alleles, especially DR and DQ, strongly co-occurred, TCR associations were difficult to assign to individual alleles. A later analysis found that most CMV-associated TCR beta chains appeared HLA-restricted, with HLA associations seemingly driven largely by CMV exposure. A group of highly shared sequence variants was considered likely to be a technical artifact of the sequencing pipeline. A further reported finding was that TCR beta sequences accurately predicted the HLA-A and HLA-B alleles for most subjects in the first cohort. Correlated functional status among segregating V segments might reflect linkage disequilibrium, but an unknown experimental factor could not be ruled out. In a later analysis, HLA-associated TCR beta chains were found to be more clonally expanded and to have lower generation probabilities than equally common non-associated chains. A later analysis reported that several top co-occurrence clusters appeared linked to parvovirus B19, influenza, CMV and Epstein-Barr virus. In vitro tests confirmed that a few of the cytomegalovirus-associated TCR beta chains recognize cytomegalovirus antigens. Cytomegalovirus status was reported to be diagnosed by the classifier with high specificity and sensitivity in both the original and validation cohorts. The 87-base-pair reads could not distinguish some IMGT-functional V segments, including TRBV6-2 and TRBV6-3, so those segments were excluded. Presence/absence analyses assumed roughly uniform sequencing depth across donors, an assumption that may not hold. In an earlier analysis of 500 to 650 of the donors, most TCR beta V segments appeared in productive rearrangements about 87% or about 30% of the time, broadly matching IMGT annotations. The authors suggested that the approach could potentially be generalized to other disease states and immunological phenotypes. In a later analysis, TCR association rates were found to vary across HLA loci, with the most associated TCRs seen for DRB1 alleles and the fewest for HLA-C alleles. Most TCR sequences were observed very rarely across donors, whereas some public TCRs were present in many individuals. A later analysis associated some 17,000 TCR beta sequences with specific HLA alleles at a false discovery rate of 0.05.

The cohort was made up of several hundred healthy bone marrow donors. At the time of sampling, every cohort member was nominally healthy, though immune exposures that went unrecorded were likely present. The donor was CMV seronegative and was included in the group of 352 seronegative cohort members. A peripheral blood sample was collected from each donor, and TCR beta sequencing was performed on peripheral blood mononuclear cells. Genomic DNA extraction from the blood cell samples was performed with the Qiagen DNeasy Blood Extraction Kit. The trim is 10 bases for V and 11 bases for J, with a gap of 17 bases between the germline ends. CDR1 and CDR2 are drawn from the germline V gene (reference sequence): MNHEY, SMNVEV. The cysteine opens and the phenylalanine closes a CDR3 of 12 amino acids. Left in the record is the CDR3 DNA by itself, 36 bases read in frame from the first base. To prepare the library, the immunoSEQ multiplex PCR assay was applied. A mixture of 60 forward primers for TCR Vbeta segments and 13 reverse primers for TCR Jbeta segments was used in the multiplex PCR. The CDR3 region of rearranged TCR beta genes was amplified from genomic DNA by a multiplex PCR assay. The Illumina HiSeq System was used to sequence the amplified TCR beta libraries as 87-base-pair reads. Per the original workflow: In a later analysis, tens of millions of unique TCR beta chains were counted across the 500 to 850 repertoires, and around 11 million of these chains were shared by at least two donors. To remove PCR and sequencing errors, raw reads were error-corrected and collapsed into unique sequences using a nearest-neighbor algorithm that merged closely related sequences. To assign V, D and J gene segments, CDR3 sequences were aligned to IMGT reference sequences. For a sequence to be retained, a match of at least six nucleotides to both a V gene segment and a J gene segment was required. Rearrangements were classified as productive when the CDR3 lacked stop codons and remained in frame with V and J, and all other rearrangements were classified as non-productive. CDR3 was defined by IMGT convention, running from the second conserved V-encoded cysteine to the conserved J-encoded phenylalanine. Sequences without an unambiguous match to a single V gene segment were excluded from the earlier analysis of several hundred of the donors. In an earlier analysis of several hundred of the donors, V segments were called functional above 56.7% productive rearrangements and were called segregating when the between-donor standard deviation exceeded 5%. A statistical classification framework was developed to diagnose cytomegalovirus status using the catalog of TCR beta chain sequences. In a later analysis, V and J genes were assigned by comparing TCR nucleotide sequences against IMGT/GENE-DB human TR gene sequences. Using the TCRdist pipeline, a later analysis assigned CDR3 sequences along with most-parsimonious VDJ recombination scenarios. In a later analysis, each TCR beta chain was defined by its CDR3 amino acid sequence together with its V-gene family, and reads without a unique V-gene family were excluded. In a later analysis, around 650 highly shared, low-generation-probability nucleotide sequences were removed to address suspected cross-contamination and a sequencing artifact. For each public chain, a later analysis derived a clonal expansion index from normalized ranks of inferred template counts within each repertoire. A later analysis computed generation probabilities with a VDJ recombination model fitted to out-of-frame rearrangements, and checked the results against IGoR. In a later analysis, hypergeometric tests were used to score TCR-TCR, TCR-HLA and TCR-CMV co-occurrence, with a repertoire-size bias correction applied to TCR pairs. False discovery rates were estimated in a later analysis by permuting HLA or CMV assignments 20 times. A later analysis grouped co-occurring TCRs with DBSCAN, adding TCRdist sequence similarity when clustering within HLA-allele-positive subsets. Repertoires with fewer than 30,000 or more than 120,000 public chains, plus five repertoires with anomalous nucleotide sharing, were excluded from co-occurrence clustering. Here the immuneACCESS table is served through TCRdb, limited to in-frame sequences with V and J called. Missing clones are a known gap in these copies; in checked studies unresolved V genes cover under half, and the rest lacks a known reason. V, J and clone size derive from that table, while D and trimming were established from the DNA sequence. Across this sample there are 110,000 or so clones, with 82% seen only once. The top ten hold 2.5% of the sample.

Input material: PBMCs. This chain is built from TRBV27 and TRBJ1-4; the best D guess is TRBD1, with 5 bases matching. The sequence came from a young woman in good health and CMV-seronegative. The CDR3 in this case is CATGHNSVKLFF. The sequenced DNA is TGTGCCACAGGACATAATTCCGTCAAACTGTTTTTT.